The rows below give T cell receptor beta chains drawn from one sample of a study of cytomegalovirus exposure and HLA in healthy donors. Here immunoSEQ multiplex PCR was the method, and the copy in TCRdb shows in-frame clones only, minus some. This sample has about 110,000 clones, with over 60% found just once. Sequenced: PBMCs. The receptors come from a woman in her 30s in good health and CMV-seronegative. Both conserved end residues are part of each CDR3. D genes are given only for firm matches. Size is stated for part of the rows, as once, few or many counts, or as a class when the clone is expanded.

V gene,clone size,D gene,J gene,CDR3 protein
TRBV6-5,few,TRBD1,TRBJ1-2,CASSYLTHRGGGYTF
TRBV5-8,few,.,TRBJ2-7,CASSLAWQDYEQYF
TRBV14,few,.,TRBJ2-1,CASSQERGQFF
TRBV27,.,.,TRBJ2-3,CASSLFTGASLTDTQYF
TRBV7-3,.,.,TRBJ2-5,CASSLIREETQYF
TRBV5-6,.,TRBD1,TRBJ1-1,CANTGGIKAFF
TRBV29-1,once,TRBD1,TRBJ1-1,CSVGTGGFTTEAFF
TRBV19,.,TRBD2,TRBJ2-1,CASSIGLAGGYYNEQFF
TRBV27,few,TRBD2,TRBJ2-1,CASSLSPLGSGLYNEQFF
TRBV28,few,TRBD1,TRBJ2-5,CASSLGGQGYQETQYF
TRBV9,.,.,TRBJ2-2,CASSLGGGLTGELFF
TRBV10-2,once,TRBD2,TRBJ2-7,CASSELGRESHYEQYF
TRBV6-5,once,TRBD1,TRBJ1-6,CASSFGRGHSPLHF
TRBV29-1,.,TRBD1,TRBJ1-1,CSGGTDNTEAFF